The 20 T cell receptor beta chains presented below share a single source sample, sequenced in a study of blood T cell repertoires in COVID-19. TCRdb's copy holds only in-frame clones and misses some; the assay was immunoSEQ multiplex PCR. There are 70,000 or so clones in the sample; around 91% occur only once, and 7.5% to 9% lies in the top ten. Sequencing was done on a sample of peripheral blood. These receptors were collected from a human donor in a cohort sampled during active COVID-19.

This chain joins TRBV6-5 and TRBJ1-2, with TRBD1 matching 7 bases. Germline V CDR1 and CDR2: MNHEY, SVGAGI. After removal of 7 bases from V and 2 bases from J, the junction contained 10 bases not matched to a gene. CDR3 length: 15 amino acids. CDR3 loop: CASTEDRRSNYGYTF. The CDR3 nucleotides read TGTGCCAGCACCGAGGACAGGAGATCCAACTATGGCTACACCTTC.

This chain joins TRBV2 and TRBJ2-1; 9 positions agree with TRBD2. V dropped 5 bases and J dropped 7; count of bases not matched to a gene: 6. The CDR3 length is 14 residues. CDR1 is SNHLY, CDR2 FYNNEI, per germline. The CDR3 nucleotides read TGTGCCAGCAGTAGTCTAGCGGGGCTGAATGAGCAGTTCTTC. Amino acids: CASSSLAGLNEQFF.

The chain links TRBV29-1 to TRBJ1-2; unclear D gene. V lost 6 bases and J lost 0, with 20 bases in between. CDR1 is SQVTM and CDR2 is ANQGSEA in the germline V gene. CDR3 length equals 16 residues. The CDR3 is CSVLERAGESNYGYTF. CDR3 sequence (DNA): TGCAGCGTCCTCGAGAGGGCAGGCGAGTCTAACTATGGCTACACCTTC.

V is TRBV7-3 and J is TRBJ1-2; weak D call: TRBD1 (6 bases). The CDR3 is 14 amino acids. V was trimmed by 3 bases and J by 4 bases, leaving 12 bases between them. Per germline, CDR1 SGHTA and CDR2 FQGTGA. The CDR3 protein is CASSFQGGVYGYTF. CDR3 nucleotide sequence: TGTGCCAGCAGCTTTCAAGGGGGGGTCTATGGCTACACCTTC. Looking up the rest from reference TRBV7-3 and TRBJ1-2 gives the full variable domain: GAGVSQTPSNKVTEKGKYVELRCDPISGHTALYWYRQSLGQGPEFLIYFQGTGAADDSGLPNDRFFAVRPEGSVSTLKIQRTERGDSAVYLCASSFQGGVYGYTFGSGTRLTVV.

The CDR3 nucleotides are TGTGCCAGCAAGGGGAGGGGGCAGTACTTC. It yields the protein CASKGRGQYF. The V and J genes are TRBV2 and TRBJ2-7, with 7 bases identical to TRBD2. This CDR3 has 10 amino acids. CDR1 and CDR2 (germline): SNHLY, FYNNEI. Trimming took 7 bases from V and 9 from J; bases not matched to a gene: 3. The full variable domain, with the rest looked up from reference TRBV2 and TRBJ2-7, is EPEVTQTPSHQVTQMGQEVILRCVPISNHLYFYWYRQILGQKVEFLVSFYNNEISEKSEIFDDQFSVERPDGSNFTLKIRSTKLEDSAMYFCASKGRGQYFGPGTRLTVT.

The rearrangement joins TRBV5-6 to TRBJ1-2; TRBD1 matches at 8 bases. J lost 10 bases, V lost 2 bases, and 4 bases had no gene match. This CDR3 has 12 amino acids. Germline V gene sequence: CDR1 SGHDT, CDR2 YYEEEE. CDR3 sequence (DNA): TGTGCCAGCAGCTTTGGACAGGGCCCCTACACCTTC. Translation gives CASSFGQGPYTF.

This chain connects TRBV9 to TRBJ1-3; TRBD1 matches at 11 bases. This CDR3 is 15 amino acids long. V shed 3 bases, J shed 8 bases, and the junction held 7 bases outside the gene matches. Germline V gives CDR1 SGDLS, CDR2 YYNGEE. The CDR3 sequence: CASSASGTGGDTIYF. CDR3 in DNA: TGTGCCAGCAGCGCCTCCGGGACAGGGGGAGACACCATATATTTT.

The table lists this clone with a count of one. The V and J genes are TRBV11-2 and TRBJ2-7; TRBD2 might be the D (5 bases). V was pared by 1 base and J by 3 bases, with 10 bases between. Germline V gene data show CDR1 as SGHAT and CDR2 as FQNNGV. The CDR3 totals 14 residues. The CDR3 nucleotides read TGTGCCAGCAGCTTAGTACGCGGGCACTACGAGCAGTACTTC. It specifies CASSLVRGHYEQYF.

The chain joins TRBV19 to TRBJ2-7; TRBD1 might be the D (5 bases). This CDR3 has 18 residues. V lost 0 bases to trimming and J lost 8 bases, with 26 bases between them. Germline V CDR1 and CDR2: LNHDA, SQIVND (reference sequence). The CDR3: CASSIEFRRQGTSYKQYF. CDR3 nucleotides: TGTGCCAGTAGTATAGAATTCCGGCGGCAGGGAACCTCATACAAGCAGTACTTC.

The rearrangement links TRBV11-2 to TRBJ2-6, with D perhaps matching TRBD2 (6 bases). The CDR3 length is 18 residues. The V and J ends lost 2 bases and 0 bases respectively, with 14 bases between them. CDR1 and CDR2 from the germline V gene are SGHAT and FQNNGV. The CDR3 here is CASSLKGTAGSGANVLTF. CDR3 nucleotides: TGTGCCAGCAGCTTAAAGGGGACTGCGGGCTCTGGGGCCAACGTCCTGACTTTC.

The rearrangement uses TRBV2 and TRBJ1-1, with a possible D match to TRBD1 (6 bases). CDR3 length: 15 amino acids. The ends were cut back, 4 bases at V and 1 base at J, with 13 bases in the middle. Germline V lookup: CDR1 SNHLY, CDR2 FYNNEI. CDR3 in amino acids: CASSGQGIGNTEAFF. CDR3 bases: TGTGCCAGCAGTGGCCAGGGGATCGGGAACACTGAAGCTTTCTTT. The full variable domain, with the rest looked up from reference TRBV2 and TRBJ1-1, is EPEVTQTPSHQVTQMGQEVILRCVPISNHLYFYWYRQILGQKVEFLVSFYNNEISEKSEIFDDQFSVERPDGSNFTLKIRSTKLEDSAMYFCASSGQGIGNTEAFFGQGTRLTVV.

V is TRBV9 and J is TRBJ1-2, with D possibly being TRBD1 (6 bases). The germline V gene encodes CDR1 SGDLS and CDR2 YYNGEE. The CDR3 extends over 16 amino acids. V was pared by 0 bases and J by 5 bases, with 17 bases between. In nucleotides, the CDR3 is TGTGCCAGCAGCGTAGGGGACAACGGGGAGTATTATGGCTACACCTTC. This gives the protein CASSVGDNGEYYGYTF.

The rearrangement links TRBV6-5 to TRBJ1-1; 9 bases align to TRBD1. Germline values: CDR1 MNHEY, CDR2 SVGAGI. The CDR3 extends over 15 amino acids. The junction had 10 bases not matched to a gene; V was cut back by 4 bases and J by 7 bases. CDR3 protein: CASSSDGTGYNEAFF. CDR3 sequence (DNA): TGTGCCAGCAGTTCTGACGGGACAGGGTATAATGAAGCTTTCTTT.

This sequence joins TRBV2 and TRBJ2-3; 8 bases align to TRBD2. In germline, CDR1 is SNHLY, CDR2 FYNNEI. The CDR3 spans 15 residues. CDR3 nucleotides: TGTGAAAGCGGAGGGACTAGGGATAGCACAGATACGCAGTATTTT. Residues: CESGGTRDSTDTQYF.

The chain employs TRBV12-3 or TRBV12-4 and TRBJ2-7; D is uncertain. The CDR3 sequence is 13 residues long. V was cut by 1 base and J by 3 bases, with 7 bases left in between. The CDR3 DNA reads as TGTGCCAGCAGTTTAGACTACCACTACGAGCAGTACTTC. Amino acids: CASSLDYHYEQYF.

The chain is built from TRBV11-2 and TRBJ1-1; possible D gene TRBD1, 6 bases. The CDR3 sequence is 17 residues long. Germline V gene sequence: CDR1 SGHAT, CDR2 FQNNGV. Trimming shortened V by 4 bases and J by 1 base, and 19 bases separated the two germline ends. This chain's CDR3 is CASSSQRGGSGNTEAFF. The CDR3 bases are TGTGCCAGCAGCTCCCAAAGGGGGGGATCGGGGAACACTGAAGCTTTCTTT.

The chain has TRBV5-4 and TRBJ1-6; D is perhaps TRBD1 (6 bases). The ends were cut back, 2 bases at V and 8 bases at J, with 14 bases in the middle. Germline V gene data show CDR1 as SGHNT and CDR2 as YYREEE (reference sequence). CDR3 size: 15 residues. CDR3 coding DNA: TGTGCCAGCAGCTTACGGGACATCGCTTATTCACCCCTCCACTTT. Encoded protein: CASSLRDIAYSPLHF.

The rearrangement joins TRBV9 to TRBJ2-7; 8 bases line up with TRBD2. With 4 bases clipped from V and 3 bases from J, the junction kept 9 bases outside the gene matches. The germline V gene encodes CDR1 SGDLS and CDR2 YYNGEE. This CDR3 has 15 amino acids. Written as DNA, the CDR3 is TGTGCCAGCAGCCTCCCGGTACTAGCGGTCTACGAGCAGTACTTC. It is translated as CASSLPVLAVYEQYF.

The CDR3 here is CAWSAEGGQPQHF. DNA of the CDR3: TGTGCCTGGAGTGCGGAGGGAGGTCAGCCCCAGCATTTT. The rearrangement links TRBV30 to TRBJ1-5; D ambiguous. CDR3 length: 13 amino acids. CDR1 and CDR2 from the germline V gene are GTSNPN and SVGIG (reference sequence). Trimming stripped 1 base from V and 6 bases from J, with 10 bases between. Using reference TRBV30 and TRBJ1-5 for the parts outside the CDR3, the full variable domain is SQTIHQWPATLVQPVGSPLSLECTVEGTSNPNLYWYRQAAGRGLQLLFYSVGIGQISSEVPQNLSASRPQDRQFILSSKKLLLSDSGFYLCAWSAEGGQPQHFGDGTRLSIL.

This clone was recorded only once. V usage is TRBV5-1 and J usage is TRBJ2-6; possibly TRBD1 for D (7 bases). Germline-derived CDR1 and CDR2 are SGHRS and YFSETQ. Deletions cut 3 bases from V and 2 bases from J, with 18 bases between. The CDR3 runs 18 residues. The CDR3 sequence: CASSWEVLRGTGANVLTF. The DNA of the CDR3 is TGCGCCAGCAGCTGGGAGGTCCTCAGGGGGACTGGGGCCAACGTCCTGACTTTC. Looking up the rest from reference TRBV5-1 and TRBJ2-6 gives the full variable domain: KAGVTQTPRYLIKTRGQQVTLSCSPISGHRSVSWYQQTPGQGLQFLFEYFSETQRNKGNFPGRFSGRQFSNSRSEMNVSTLELGDSALYLCASSWEVLRGTGANVLTFGAGSRLTVL.